The 22 T cell receptor beta chains reported below all come from one sample, sequenced in a study of beta chain features in type 1 diabetes. What was sequenced were expressed TCRB transcripts, since all of the isolated RNA had been reverse transcribed. Measured with immunoSEQ multiplex PCR; TCRdb has only the in-frame clones, and not every one. The data contain over 350,000 clones, more than 12% of them seen just once; the ten biggest clones take up more than 0.015%. The sequencing input was naive CD4+ T cells from blood. These receptors were obtained from a woman under 30 in good health.

The V gene is TRBV30, the J gene TRBJ2-7; TRBD1 aligns across 8 bases. Germline assignment: CDR1 GTSNPN and CDR2 SVGIG (reference sequence). Trimming removed 5 bases from V and 3 bases from J; junction bases left unmatched: 3. The CDR3 has 12 residues. CDR3 in amino acids: CAWVQGGYEQYF. CDR3 nucleotides: TGTGCCTGGGTACAGGGGGGCTACGAGCAGTACTTC.

This clone was counted a few times. The chain employs TRBV19 and TRBJ2-1; no firm D call. CDR3 length equals 14 residues. In germline, CDR1 is LNHDA, CDR2 SQIVND (reference sequence). With 4 bases removed from V and 0 bases from J, the gap between germline ends came to 7 bases. The CDR3, as DNA: TGTGCCAGTAGTACGATGAGCTCCTACAATGAGCAGTTCTTC. Residues: CASSTMSSYNEQFF.

This clone appeared a few times. The chain recombines TRBV19 with TRBJ1-5, with a tentative D call TRBD1 (6 bases). The germline V and J ends were trimmed by 3 bases and 2 bases, with 14 bases remaining between them. Per germline, CDR1 LNHDA and CDR2 SQIVND (reference sequence). This CDR3 comprises 16 residues. The CDR3 nucleotides are TGTGCCAGTAGTATGCGGGGGGCTGAACGCAATCAGCCCCAGCATTTT. Protein product: CASSMRGAERNQPQHF.

The rearrangement joins TRBV29-1 to TRBJ1-2, with TRBD1 matching over 8 bases. The CDR3 runs 14 residues. Trimming cost V 2 bases and J 1 base; bases outside gene matches: 3. Germline values: CDR1 SQVTM, CDR2 ANQGSEA. The CDR3 loop reads CSVERTGNNYGYTF. CDR3 coding DNA: TGCAGCGTTGAAAGGACAGGGAATAACTATGGCTACACCTTC.

This chain uses TRBV5-5 with TRBJ1-5; D is perhaps TRBD1 (5 bases). Looked up from germline, CDR1 is SGHKS and CDR2 is YYEKEE (reference sequence). The CDR3 has 15 residues. V was shortened by 2 bases and J by 1 base, with 10 bases between the two germline ends. This chain's CDR3 is CASSLGVPSNQPQHF. The CDR3 DNA follows: TGTGCCAGCAGCTTAGGGGTCCCGAGCAATCAGCCCCAGCATTTT. The variable domain in full, with the rest retrieved from reference TRBV5-5 and TRBJ1-5, is DAGVTQSPTHLIKTRGQQVTLRCSPISGHKSVSWYQQVLGQGPQFIFQYYEKEERGRGNFPDRFSARQFPNYSSELNVNALLLGDSALYLCASSLGVPSNQPQHFGDGTRLSIL.

The rearrangement joins TRBV6-1 to TRBJ2-1, with TRBD1 as a possible D gene (5 bases). In germline, CDR1 is MNHNS, CDR2 SASEGT. The CDR3 runs to 16 residues. Trimming stripped 1 base from V and 7 bases from J, with 17 bases between. DNA for the CDR3: TGTGCCAGCAGTGAAGACCACAGGTCCAGCCCGAATGAGCAGTTCTTC. Protein product: CASSEDHRSSPNEQFF.

The chain links TRBV5-1 to TRBJ2-1; no definite D call. The V and J ends lost 6 bases and 9 bases respectively, with 13 bases between them. The CDR3 sequence is 12 residues long. The germline CDR1 and CDR2 sequences are SGHRS and YFSETQ. CDR3 loop: CASNPQSGEQFF. The CDR3 coding sequence is TGCGCCAGCAACCCCCAATCGGGTGAGCAGTTCTTC.

This clone turned up a few times. The chain couples TRBV5-4 to TRBJ2-1; possible D gene TRBD2, 5 bases. Germline assignment: CDR1 SGHNT and CDR2 YYREEE (reference sequence). The CDR3 runs to 14 residues. Trimming shortened V by 4 bases and J by 5 bases, and 13 bases separated the two germline ends. In DNA, the CDR3 is TGTGCCAGCAGCCTCGGGGTTAGAGACAATGAGCAGTTCTTC. Translating it yields CASSLGVRDNEQFF.

The chain combines TRBV7-9 with TRBJ1-2; 10 nucleotides line up with TRBD1. V lost 5 bases and J lost 4; bases outside the gene matches: 13. The CDR3 spans 17 residues. Germline loops: CDR1 SEHNR, CDR2 FQNEAQ (reference sequence). In DNA form, the CDR3 reads TGTGCCAGCAGCCCTCGCAGGGACAGGGGACCCAGCTATGGCTACACCTTC. It encodes CASSPRRDRGPSYGYTF.

This chain connects TRBV6-5 to TRBJ2-7, with TRBD1 matching 9 bases. Per germline, CDR1 MNHEY and CDR2 SVGAGI. The CDR3 has 15 residues. Germline trimming cut 6 bases from V and 0 bases from J; bases unmatched to any gene: 6. CDR3 in DNA: TGTGCCAGCAGCCCCGGGACAGGGTTCTCCTACGAGCAGTACTTC. It yields the protein CASSPGTGFSYEQYF.

Here the CDR3 reads CASSSMQANYGYTF. CDR3 bases: TGTGCCAGCAGTAGTATGCAGGCGAACTATGGCTACACCTTC. This sequence joins TRBV25-1 and TRBJ1-2; D not certain. The length of the CDR3 is 14 residues. The germline V gene has CDR1 MGHDK and CDR2 SYGVNS. V lost 5 bases and J lost 2, with 12 bases in between.

This clone showed up just a few times. This rearrangement joins TRBV2 to TRBJ2-7; possible D gene TRBD2, 5 bases. Between the trimmed V and J ends, which lost 8 bases and 7 bases, there was a span of 15 bases. Germline V gene data show CDR1 as SNHLY and CDR2 as FYNNEI. There are 12 residues in the CDR3. The CDR3 is CASRTPTREQYF. In DNA, the CDR3 is TGTGCCAGCCGGACTCCCACGAGGGAGCAGTACTTC.

The rearrangement links TRBV7-9 to TRBJ2-7; 10 bases are shared with TRBD2. Germline CDR1 and CDR2: SEHNR and FQNEAQ (reference sequence). V shed 1 base, J shed 6 bases, and the junction held 6 bases outside the gene matches. CDR3 length equals 15 residues. This CDR3 is CASSLDLAGALEQYF. CDR3 bases: TGTGCCAGCAGCTTAGATCTAGCGGGGGCCCTCGAGCAGTACTTC.

This clone was observed a handful of times. This chain links TRBV30 with TRBJ1-4; 10 nucleotides align to TRBD1. The CDR3 totals 14 residues. From germline, CDR1 is GTSNPN and CDR2 SVGIG (reference sequence). Losses at the gene ends were 3 bases for V and 8 bases for J; bases not matched to a gene: 6. CDR3 region: CAWRSTGGSEKLFF. The CDR3 DNA sequence: TGTGCCTGGAGATCGACAGGGGGCAGCGAAAAACTGTTTTTT. Full variable domain (remainder filled in from reference TRBV30 and TRBJ1-4): SQTIHQWPATLVQPVGSPLSLECTVEGTSNPNLYWYRQAAGRGLQLLFYSVGIGQISSEVPQNLSASRPQDRQFILSSKKLLLSDSGFYLCAWRSTGGSEKLFFGSGTQLSVL.

This clone showed up just a few times. This chain uses TRBV10-3 with TRBJ1-5; D not resolved. Deletions cut 2 bases from V and 4 bases from J, with 9 bases between. The CDR3 runs 14 residues. Germline V gene sequence: CDR1 ENHRY, CDR2 SYGVKD. The CDR3 DNA is TGTGCCATCAGTGAGATCCAAAATAATCAGCCCCAGCATTTT. Residues: CAISEIQNNQPQHF.

The V call is TRBV29-1, the J call TRBJ2-3; D unresolved. The V end lost 7 bases, the J end lost 5 bases, and 13 bases lay between the germline ends. The CDR3 consists of 12 residues. Germline CDR1 is SQVTM and CDR2 is ANQGSEA. This CDR3 reads CSAVGPEDTQYF. In DNA, the CDR3 is TGCAGCGCTGTGGGCCCGGAAGATACGCAGTATTTT.

About this clone: Other DNA sequences from this sample encode an identical CDR3 as well. This chain uses TRBV28 with TRBJ2-7; D perhaps matches TRBD1 (6 bases). Per germline, CDR1 MDHEN and CDR2 SYDVKM. V was shortened by 2 bases and J by 4 bases, with 6 bases between the two germline ends. The CDR3 totals 12 residues. The CDR3 coding sequence is TGTGCCAGCAGTTTAGGACAGTACGAGCAGTACTTC. Encoded protein: CASSLGQYEQYF.

The table lists this clone with a few counts. The chain has TRBV7-2 and TRBJ1-1; 7 bases line up with TRBD1. Unmatched junction bases numbered 3, after V lost 5 bases and J lost 0 bases. Germline assignment: CDR1 SGHTA and CDR2 FQGNSA. The CDR3 contains 14 residues. The CDR3 sequence: CASSPGQLNTEAFF. In nucleotides, the CDR3 is TGTGCCAGCAGCCCGGGACAGTTGAACACTGAAGCTTTCTTT. The whole variable domain, filled in from reference TRBV7-2 and TRBJ1-1, reads GAGVSQSPSNKVTEKGKDVELRCDPISGHTALYWYRQSLGQGLEFLIYFQGNSAPDKSGLPSDRFSAERTGGSVSTLTIQRTQQEDSAVYLCASSPGQLNTEAFFGQGTRLTVV.

This chain links TRBV29-1 with TRBJ1-1; the D is unclear. V was clipped by 4 bases and J by 1 base, with 10 bases between them. CDR1 and CDR2 (germline): SQVTM, ANQGSEA. The CDR3 contains 13 residues. DNA of the CDR3: TGCAGCGTTGTTTGGCGGCAGAACACTGAAGCTTTCTTT. Amino acid sequence: CSVVWRQNTEAFF. The whole variable domain, filled in from reference TRBV29-1 and TRBJ1-1, reads SAVISQKPSRDICQRGTSLTIQCQVDSQVTMMFWYRQQPGQSLTLIATANQGSEATYESGFVIDKFPISRPNLTFSTLTVSNMSPEDSSIYLCSVVWRQNTEAFFGQGTRLTVV.

The V and J genes are TRBV4-2 and TRBJ1-1, with D maybe TRBD1 (5 bases). Germline assignment: CDR1 LGHNA and CDR2 YNFKEQ. The CDR3 runs to 14 residues. V lost 1 base and J lost 4, with 10 bases in between. The CDR3 bases are TGTGCCAGCAGCCAAGTGGGACTTGCCACTGAAGCTTTCTTT. It is translated as CASSQVGLATEAFF.

This clone was found a few times. V usage is TRBV4-1 and J usage is TRBJ2-1, with D possibly being TRBD2 (5 bases). Germline V CDR1 and CDR2: MGHRA, YSYEKL. CDR3 length equals 13 residues. With 5 bases removed from V and 5 bases from J, the gap between germline ends came to 10 bases. CDR3 sequence (DNA): TGCGCCAGCAGCTTTCTAGCAGACAATGAGCAGTTCTTC. Translated: CASSFLADNEQFF.

The chain combines TRBV15 with TRBJ1-2; the match to TRBD1 covers 7 bases. V lost 3 bases to trimming and J lost 4 bases; unmatched junction nucleotides: 5. The CDR3 length is 14 residues. CDR1 is LNHNV and CDR2 is YYDKDF in the germline V gene (reference sequence). The CDR3 DNA reads as TGTGCCACCAGCAGGGCAGGGGGTGCCTATGGCTACACCTTC. This sequence encodes CATSRAGGAYGYTF.